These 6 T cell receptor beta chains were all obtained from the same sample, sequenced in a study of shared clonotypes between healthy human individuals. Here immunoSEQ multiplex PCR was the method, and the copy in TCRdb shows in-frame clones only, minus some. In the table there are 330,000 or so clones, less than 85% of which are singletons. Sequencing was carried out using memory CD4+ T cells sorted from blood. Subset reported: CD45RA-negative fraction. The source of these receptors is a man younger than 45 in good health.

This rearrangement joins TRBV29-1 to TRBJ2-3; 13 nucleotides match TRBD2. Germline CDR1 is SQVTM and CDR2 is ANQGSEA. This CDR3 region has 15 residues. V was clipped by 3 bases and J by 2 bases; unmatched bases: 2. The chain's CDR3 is CSVEGLAGHTDTQYF. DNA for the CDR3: TGCAGCGTTGAGGGACTAGCGGGGCACACAGATACGCAGTATTTT.

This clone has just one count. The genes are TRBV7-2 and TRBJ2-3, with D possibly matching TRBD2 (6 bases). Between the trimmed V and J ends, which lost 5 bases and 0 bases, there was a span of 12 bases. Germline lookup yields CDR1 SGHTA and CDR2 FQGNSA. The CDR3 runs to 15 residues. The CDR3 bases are TGTGCCAGCAGCATGGCGACTAGGAGCACAGATACGCAGTATTTT. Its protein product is CASSMATRSTDTQYF.

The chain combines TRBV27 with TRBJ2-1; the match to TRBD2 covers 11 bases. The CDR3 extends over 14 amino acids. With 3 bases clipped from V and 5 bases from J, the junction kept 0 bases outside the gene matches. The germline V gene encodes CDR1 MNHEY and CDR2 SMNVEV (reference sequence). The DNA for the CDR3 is TGTGCCAGCAGTTTGACTAGCGGGAACAATGAGCAGTTCTTC. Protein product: CASSLTSGNNEQFF.

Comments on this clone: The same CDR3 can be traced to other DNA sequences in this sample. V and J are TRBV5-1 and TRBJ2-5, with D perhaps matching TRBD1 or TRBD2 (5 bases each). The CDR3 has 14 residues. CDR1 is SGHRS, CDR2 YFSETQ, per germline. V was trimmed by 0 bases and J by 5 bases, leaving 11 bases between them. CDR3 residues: CASSLAGAGETQYF. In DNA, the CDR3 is TGCGCCAGCAGCTTGGCCGGGGCCGGGGAGACCCAGTACTTC.

CDR3 coding DNA: TGTGCCTGGCTTTTGACTGAAAGGAGCACAGATACGCAGTATTTT. It yields the protein CAWLLTERSTDTQYF. The V and J genes are TRBV30 and TRBJ2-3; no clear D gene. The germline CDR1 and CDR2 sequences are GTSNPN and SVGIG (reference sequence). V shed 5 bases and J shed 0 bases, with 15 bases lying between them. CDR3 length: 15 residues. The entire variable domain, with the rest obtained from reference TRBV30 and TRBJ2-3, is as follows: SQTIHQWPATLVQPVGSPLSLECTVEGTSNPNLYWYRQAAGRGLQLLFYSVGIGQISSEVPQNLSASRPQDRQFILSSKKLLLSDSGFYLCAWLLTERSTDTQYFGPGTRLTVL.

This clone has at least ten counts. The CDR3 coding sequence is TGTGCCAGCCAGGACAGGGGGCCTCTGGCTAATGAAAAACTGTTTTTT. Encoded protein: CASQDRGPLANEKLFF. This chain links TRBV28 with TRBJ1-4; TRBD1 agrees at 11 bases. Germline CDR1 MDHEN, CDR2 SYDVKM. The CDR3 covers 16 residues. V lost 8 bases, J lost 3 bases, and 8 bases stayed unmatched. Complete variable domain (other parts from reference TRBV28 and TRBJ1-4): DVKVTQSSRYLVKRTGEKVFLECVQDMDHENMFWYRQDPGLGLRLIYFSYDVKMKEKGDIPEGYSVSREKKERFSLILESASTNQTSMYLCASQDRGPLANEKLFFGSGTQLSVL.